This T cell receptor beta chain was recovered during a study of siplizumab effects on memory and regulatory T cells. Findings and limits, study-wide: Whether the proliferating Tregs (from siplizumab cultures) were suppressive was not confirmed. The mean Treg-derived percentage of mappable alloreactive CD4+ clones was roughly 69% with siplizumab compared with approximately 25% in controls. Naive T cells, seemingly more diverse than memory cells, seemed major alloresponse contributors.

The assay looked at 100,000 or so TCR templates in each sample. Data came from immunoSEQ multiplex PCR; TCRdb stores just in-frame clones and leaves some out. The sample includes 80,000 to 130,000 clones, approximately 92% seen only once; the top ten take 2.5% to 3%. In regard to this clone: Its antigen is as yet unknown.

The germline gives CDR1 GTSNPN, CDR2 SVGIG (reference sequence). Trimming pared 5 bases from V and 1 base from J, leaving 11 bases between. The CDR3 sequence is 13 residues long. The rearrangement joins TRBV30 to TRBJ2-5; D gene unclear. The sequence came from a human donor in good health. Some clones in this sample may be carry-over from other donors' samples. The material sequenced was CD4+ T cells sorted from blood. The CDR3 DNA is TGTGCCTGGGCTTCTGAAGTCCAAGAGACCCAGTACTTC. It translates to CAWASEVQETQYF.